A single sample gave rise to the 17 T cell receptor beta chains below, sequenced in a study of T cells in Graves' hyperthyroidism and ophthalmopathy. Template material for amplifying TCR beta CDR3 regions consisted of RNA transcripts. Primed by the HTBI set, a first-round RT-PCR was run on the TCR CDR3. Each CDR3 protein gets one entry after TCRdb re-called the multiplex PCR reads with MiXCR. The repertoire consists of about 98,000 distinct CDR3 sequences, with roughly 40% occurring once and the leading ten covering 10% to 13%. The sequenced sample consisted of peripheral blood or thyroid tissue (not recorded which). All receptors come from a woman aged 25 to 45 with Graves' hyperthyroidism.

Ten or more counts support this clonotype. The V call is TRBV7-3, the J call TRBJ2-3, with 7 bases identical to TRBD2. CDR1 and CDR2 (germline): SGHTA, FQGTGA. The CDR3 loop spans 16 amino acids. V shed 1 base and J 2 bases; nucleotides not matched to a gene: 6. CDR3 coding DNA: TGTGCCAGCAGCTTAAGGGCGGGAGACCTCACAGATACGCAGTATTTT. Protein sequence: CASSLRAGDLTDTQYF. Filled out from reference TRBV7-3 and TRBJ2-3, the complete variable domain reads GAGVSQTPSNKVTEKGKYVELRCDPISGHTALYWYRQSLGQGPEFLIYFQGTGAADDSGLPNDRFFAVRPEGSVSTLKIQRTERGDSAVYLCASSLRAGDLTDTQYFGPGTRLTVL.

There are many counts of this clonotype. The gene calls are TRBV7-2 and TRBJ1-4; D unclear. The CDR3 is 15 amino acids. Trimming left V 4 bases short and J 1 base short, with 10 bases between. Germline V gives CDR1 SGHTA, CDR2 FQGNSA. Here the CDR3 DNA reads TGTGCCAGCAGCTGGAATGAGTTAACTAATGAAAAACTGTTTTTT. Protein sequence: CASSWNELTNEKLFF.

The V gene is TRBV7-9, the J gene TRBJ1-2, with no clear D. Per the germline V gene, CDR1 is SEHNR and CDR2 is FQNEAQ (reference sequence). Trimming cost V 0 bases and J 5 bases, with 10 bases left between them. The length of the CDR3 is 14 residues. The CDR3 reads CASSLAFGPYGYTF. Here the CDR3 DNA reads TGTGCCAGCAGCTTAGCTTTCGGCCCTTATGGCTACACCTTC.

The chain employs TRBV7-6 and TRBJ2-5; TRBD1 aligns across 10 bases. There are 16 residues in the CDR3. Losses at the gene ends were 8 bases for V and 5 bases for J; bases not matched to a gene: 14. CDR1 is SGHVS and CDR2 is FNYEAQ in the germline V gene. This chain's CDR3 is CASQRQGAITGETQYF. The CDR3 nucleotides are TGTGCCAGCCAACGACAGGGGGCTATCACCGGGGAGACCCAGTACTTC.

This clonotype occurred many times. The chain links TRBV20-1 to TRBJ2-3, with D possibly being TRBD2 (6 bases). The CDR3 length is 13 residues. Germline V gives CDR1 DFQATT, CDR2 SNEGSKA (reference sequence). Trimming removed 4 bases from V and 5 bases from J, with 13 bases in between. The CDR3 nucleotides read TGCAGTGCTAACCGGGACTTCAGAGATACGCAGTATTTT. Its translation: CSANRDFRDTQYF.

Concerning this clonotype itself: A single base separates this from a much larger clone, so it may be a read error. The chain recombines TRBV10-3 with TRBJ1-6, with D possibly matching TRBD1 (6 bases). The CDR3 consists of 18 residues. CDR1 and CDR2 from the germline V gene are ENHRY and SYGVKD. Deletions cut 5 bases from V and 2 bases from J, with 19 bases between. The CDR3: CAISYWRVGHTYNSPLHF. The CDR3 DNA reads TGTGCCATCAGTTACTGGAGAGTGGGACACACCTATAATTCACCCCTCCACTTT.

This clonotype was seen more than once but under ten times. The chain has TRBV7-9 and TRBJ2-7; 9 nucleotides line up with TRBD1. The germline V gene has CDR1 SEHNR and CDR2 FQNEAQ (reference sequence). Trimming at V came to 6 bases and at J to 5 bases, leaving 11 bases not matched to a gene. This CDR3 contains 15 residues. CDR3 nucleotide sequence: TGTGCCAGCAGTGAAGGACAGGGGATCGGGCACGAGCAGTACTTC. Protein product: CASSEGQGIGHEQYF. Based on the CDR3 plus reference TRBV7-9 and TRBJ2-7, the full variable domain is DTGVSQNPRHKITKRGQNVTFRCDPISEHNRLYWYRQTLGQGPEFLTYFQNEAQLEKSRLLSDRFSAERPKGSFSTLEIQRTEQGDSAMYLCASSEGQGIGHEQYFGPGTRLTVT.

This clonotype was seen at least ten times. The chain carries TRBV9 and TRBJ1-6; D not resolved. V was shortened by 3 bases and J by 0 bases, with 7 bases between the two germline ends. CDR3 length equals 15 residues. Germline CDR1 SGDLS, CDR2 YYNGEE. This CDR3 is CASSGSSSYNSPLHF. CDR3 nucleotide sequence: TGTGCCAGCAGCGGATCTAGCTCCTATAATTCACCCCTCCACTTT. The full variable domain, with the rest looked up from reference TRBV9 and TRBJ1-6, is DSGVTQTPKHLITATGQRVTLRCSPRSGDLSVYWYQQSLDQGLQFLIQYYNGEERAKGNILERFSAQQFPDLHSELNLSSLELGDSALYFCASSGSSSYNSPLHFGNGTRLTVT.

There are many counts of this clonotype. V is TRBV7-2 and J is TRBJ2-7, with a tentative D call TRBD2 (6 bases). The CDR3 consists of 15 residues. V shed 3 bases and J shed 3 bases, with 15 bases lying between them. Germline V CDR1 and CDR2: SGHTA, FQGNSA. This CDR3 reads CASSFRVAANYEQYF. CDR3 nucleotides: TGTGCCAGCAGCTTCCGGGTAGCGGCTAACTACGAGCAGTACTTC.

V usage is TRBV5-1 and J usage is TRBJ2-3; 9 bases map to TRBD2. Trimming at V came to 1 base and at J to 2 bases, leaving 8 bases not matched to a gene. The germline CDR1 and CDR2 sequences are SGHRS and YFSETQ. The length of the CDR3 is 17 residues. CDR3: CASSLSTSGSFTDTQYF. CDR3 nucleotides: TGCGCCAGCAGCTTGTCTACTAGCGGGTCCTTCACAGATACGCAGTATTTT.

The chain couples TRBV7-2 to TRBJ2-2; 8 bases are shared with TRBD2. The CDR3 is 16 residues long. The J segment lost 6 bases and the V segment lost 5 bases, leaving 11 bases of the junction unmatched. Germline lookup yields CDR1 SGHTA and CDR2 FQGNSA. DNA for the CDR3: TGTGCCAGCAGCCCCCCCCCGGGACTAGACTCCGGGGAGCTGTTTTTT. It encodes CASSPPPGLDSGELFF.

This clonotype was found many times. The chain couples TRBV5-5 to TRBJ2-7; the D is unclear. Germline values: CDR1 SGHKS, CDR2 YYEKEE (reference sequence). The CDR3 loop spans 12 amino acids. The V end lost 0 bases, the J end lost 3 bases, and 4 bases lay between the germline ends. The CDR3 bases are TGTGCCAGCAGCTTGGGACACTACGAGCAGTACTTC. It codes for CASSLGHYEQYF.

This clonotype was seen more than once but under ten times. The rearrangement links TRBV6-2 or TRBV6-3 to TRBJ2-1, with D perhaps TRBD1 (6 bases). CDR1 is MNHEY, CDR2 SVGEGT, per germline. CDR3 length equals 13 residues. The V and J ends lost 7 bases and 0 bases respectively, with 7 bases between them. Here the CDR3 reads CASKTGSYNEQFF. The DNA of the CDR3 is TGTGCCAGCAAGACAGGCTCCTACAATGAGCAGTTCTTC.

Comments on this clonotype: Here the CDR3 omits its conserved ending phenylalanine or tryptophan, so a read error is the likely source. CDR3 sequence: CASSLEQGQFTGELFL. The CDR3 DNA sequence: TGTGCCAGCAGCCTAGAACAGGGCCAGTTCACCGGGGAGCTGTTTCTT. The chain uses TRBV13 and TRBJ2-2, with a tentative D call TRBD1 (6 bases). Per the germline V gene, CDR1 is PRHDT and CDR2 is FYEKMQ (reference sequence). V lost 5 bases and J lost 4, with 17 bases in between. The CDR3 runs 16 residues.

This clonotype was counted only a few times. It may be a read error: a sequence one base away is much more abundant. The CDR3 end shows no conserved phenylalanine or tryptophan, and so a read error is likely. No DNA is shown, since the ends of the CDR3 on it are uncertain; the CDR3 is the one TCRdb lists. The chain uses TRBV28 and TRBJ1-2. The CDR3 is 12 amino acids long, termini counted. Germline assignment: CDR1 MDHEN and CDR2 SYDVKM. The CDR3 region is CASSLRTVPRTL.

This clonotype was detected many times. V gene TRBV5-6 combines with J gene TRBJ1-6; D is unclear. This CDR3 has 14 residues. CDR1 is SGHDT and CDR2 is YYEEEE in the germline V gene. Trimming pared 0 bases from V and 8 bases from J, leaving 9 bases between. The CDR3 spells CASSLGLFDSPLHF. As DNA, the CDR3 is TGTGCCAGCAGCTTGGGGTTATTCGATTCACCCCTCCACTTT.

The sample holds many counts of this clonotype. The genes are TRBV2 and TRBJ2-2; 7 bases are a match to TRBD1. Germline CDR1 reads SNHLY; CDR2 reads FYNNEI. The CDR3 sequence is 14 residues long. With V trimmed by 8 bases and J by 1 base, 4 bases remained unmatched. CDR3 DNA: TGTGCCAGCTGCGGACAGGTGAACACCGGGGAGCTGTTTTTT. Protein sequence: CASCGQVNTGELFF.